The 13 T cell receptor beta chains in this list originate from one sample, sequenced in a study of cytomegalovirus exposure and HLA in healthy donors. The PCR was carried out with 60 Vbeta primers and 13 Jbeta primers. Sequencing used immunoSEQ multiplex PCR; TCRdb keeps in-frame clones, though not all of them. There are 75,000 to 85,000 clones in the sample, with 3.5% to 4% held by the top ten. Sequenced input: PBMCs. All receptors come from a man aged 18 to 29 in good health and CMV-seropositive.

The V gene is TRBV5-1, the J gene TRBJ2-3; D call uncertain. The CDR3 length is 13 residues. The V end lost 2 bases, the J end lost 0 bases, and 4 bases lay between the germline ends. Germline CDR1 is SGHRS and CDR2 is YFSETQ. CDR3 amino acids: CASSFPSTDTQYF. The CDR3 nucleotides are TGCGCCAGCAGCTTCCCTAGCACAGATACGCAGTATTTT. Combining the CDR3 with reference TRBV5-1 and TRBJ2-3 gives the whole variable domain KAGVTQTPRYLIKTRGQQVTLSCSPISGHRSVSWYQQTPGQGLQFLFEYFSETQRNKGNFPGRFSGRQFSNSRSEMNVSTLELGDSALYLCASSFPSTDTQYFGPGTRLTVL.

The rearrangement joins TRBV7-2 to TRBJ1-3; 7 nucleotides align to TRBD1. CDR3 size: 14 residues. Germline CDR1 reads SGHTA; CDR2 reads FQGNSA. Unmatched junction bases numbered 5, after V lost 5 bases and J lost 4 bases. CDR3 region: CASSRRGSGNTIYF. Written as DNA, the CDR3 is TGTGCCAGCAGCCGCAGGGGGTCCGGAAACACCATATATTTT.

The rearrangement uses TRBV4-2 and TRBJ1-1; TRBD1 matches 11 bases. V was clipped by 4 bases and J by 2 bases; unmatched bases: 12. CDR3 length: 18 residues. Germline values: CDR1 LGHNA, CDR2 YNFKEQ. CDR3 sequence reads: CASSPSGQGERTNTEAFF. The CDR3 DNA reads TGTGCCAGCAGCCCGTCGGGACAGGGGGAACGAACTAACACTGAAGCTTTCTTT.

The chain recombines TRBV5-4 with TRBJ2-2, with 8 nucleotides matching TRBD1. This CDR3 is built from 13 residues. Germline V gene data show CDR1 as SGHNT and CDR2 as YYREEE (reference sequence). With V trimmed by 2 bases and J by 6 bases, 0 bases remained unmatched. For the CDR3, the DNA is TGTGCCAGCAGCTTCAGGGGGCCCGGGGAGCTGTTTTTT. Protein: CASSFRGPGELFF.

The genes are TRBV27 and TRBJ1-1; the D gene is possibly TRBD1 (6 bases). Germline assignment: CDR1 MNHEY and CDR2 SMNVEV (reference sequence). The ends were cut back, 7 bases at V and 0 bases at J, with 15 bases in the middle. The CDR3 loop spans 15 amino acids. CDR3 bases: TGTGCCAGCAAGGGCTATAGGACAGTGAACACTGAAGCTTTCTTT. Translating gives CASKGYRTVNTEAFF.

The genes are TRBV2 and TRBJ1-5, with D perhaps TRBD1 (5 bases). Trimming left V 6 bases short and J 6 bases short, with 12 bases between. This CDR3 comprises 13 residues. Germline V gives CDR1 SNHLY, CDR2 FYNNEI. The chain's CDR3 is CASRARVVQPQHF. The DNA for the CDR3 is TGTGCCAGCAGGGCCAGGGTAGTTCAGCCCCAGCATTTT.

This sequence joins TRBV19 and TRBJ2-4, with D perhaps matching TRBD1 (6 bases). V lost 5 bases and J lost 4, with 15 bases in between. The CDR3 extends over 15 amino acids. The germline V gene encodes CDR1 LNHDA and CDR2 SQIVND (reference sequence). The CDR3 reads CASSPPTGQKNIQYF. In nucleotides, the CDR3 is TGTGCCAGTAGTCCTCCAACCGGACAGAAAAACATTCAGTACTTC.

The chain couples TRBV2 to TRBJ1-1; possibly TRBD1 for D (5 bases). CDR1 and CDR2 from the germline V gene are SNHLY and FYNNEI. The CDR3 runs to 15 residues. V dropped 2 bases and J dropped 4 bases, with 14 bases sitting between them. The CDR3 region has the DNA TGTGCCAGCAGTGAACGGCAGGGCGGGGGCACTGAAGCTTTCTTT. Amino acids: CASSERQGGGTEAFF.

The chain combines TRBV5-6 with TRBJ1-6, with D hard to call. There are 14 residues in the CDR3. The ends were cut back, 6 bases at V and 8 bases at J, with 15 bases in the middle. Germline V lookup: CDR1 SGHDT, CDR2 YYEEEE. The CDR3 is CASTLGLVDSPLHF. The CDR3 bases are TGTGCCAGCACTTTGGGCCTGGTGGATTCACCCCTCCACTTT.

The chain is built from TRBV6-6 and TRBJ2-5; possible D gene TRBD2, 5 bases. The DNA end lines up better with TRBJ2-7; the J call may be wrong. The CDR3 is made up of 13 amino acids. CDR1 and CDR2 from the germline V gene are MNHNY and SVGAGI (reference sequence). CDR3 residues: CASRAGITYEQYF. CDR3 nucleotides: TGTGCCAGCAGGGCCGGGATAACCTACGAGCAGTACTTC.

The CDR3 region has the DNA TGTGCCAGCTCACCATTAACCTACGAGCAGTACTTC. Translation: CASSPLTYEQYF. The J gene is TRBJ2-7, the V gene TRBV18; D ambiguous. Per the germline V gene, CDR1 is KGHSH and CDR2 is LQKENI. V was pared by 2 bases and J by 2 bases, with 4 bases between. The CDR3 loop spans 12 amino acids. Based on the CDR3 plus reference TRBV18 and TRBJ2-7, the full variable domain is NAGVMQNPRHLVRRRGQEARLRCSPMKGHSHVYWYRQLPEEGLKFMVYLQKENIIDESGMPKERFSAEFPKEGPSILRIQQVVRGDSAAYFCASSPLTYEQYFGPGTRLTVT.

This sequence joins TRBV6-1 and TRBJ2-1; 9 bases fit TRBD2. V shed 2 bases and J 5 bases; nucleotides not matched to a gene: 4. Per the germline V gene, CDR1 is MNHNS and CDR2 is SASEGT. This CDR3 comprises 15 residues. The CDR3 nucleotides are TGTGCCAGCAGTGAAATTAGCGGGGGTAACAATGAGCAGTTCTTC. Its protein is CASSEISGGNNEQFF.

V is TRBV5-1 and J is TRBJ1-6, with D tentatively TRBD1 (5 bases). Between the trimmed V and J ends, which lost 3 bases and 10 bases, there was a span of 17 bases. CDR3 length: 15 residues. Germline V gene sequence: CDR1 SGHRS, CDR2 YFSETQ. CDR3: CASSSSGNAYSPLHF. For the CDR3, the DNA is TGCGCCAGCAGCTCATCAGGGAATGCCTACTCACCCCTCCACTTT.